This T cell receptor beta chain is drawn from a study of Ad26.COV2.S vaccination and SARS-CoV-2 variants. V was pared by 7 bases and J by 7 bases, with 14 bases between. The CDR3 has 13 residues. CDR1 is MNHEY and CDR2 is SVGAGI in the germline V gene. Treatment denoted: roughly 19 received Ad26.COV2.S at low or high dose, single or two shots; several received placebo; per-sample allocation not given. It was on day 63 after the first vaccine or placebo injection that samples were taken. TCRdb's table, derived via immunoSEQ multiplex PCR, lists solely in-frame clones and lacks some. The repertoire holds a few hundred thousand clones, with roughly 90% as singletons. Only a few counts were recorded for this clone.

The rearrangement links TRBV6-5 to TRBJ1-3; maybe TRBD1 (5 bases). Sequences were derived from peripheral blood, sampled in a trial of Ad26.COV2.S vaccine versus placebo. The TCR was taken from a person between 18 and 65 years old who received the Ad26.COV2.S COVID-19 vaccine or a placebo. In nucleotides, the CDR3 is TGTGCCAGCATCGGCTCCGGGGCGAACACCATATATTTT. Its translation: CASIGSGANTIYF.